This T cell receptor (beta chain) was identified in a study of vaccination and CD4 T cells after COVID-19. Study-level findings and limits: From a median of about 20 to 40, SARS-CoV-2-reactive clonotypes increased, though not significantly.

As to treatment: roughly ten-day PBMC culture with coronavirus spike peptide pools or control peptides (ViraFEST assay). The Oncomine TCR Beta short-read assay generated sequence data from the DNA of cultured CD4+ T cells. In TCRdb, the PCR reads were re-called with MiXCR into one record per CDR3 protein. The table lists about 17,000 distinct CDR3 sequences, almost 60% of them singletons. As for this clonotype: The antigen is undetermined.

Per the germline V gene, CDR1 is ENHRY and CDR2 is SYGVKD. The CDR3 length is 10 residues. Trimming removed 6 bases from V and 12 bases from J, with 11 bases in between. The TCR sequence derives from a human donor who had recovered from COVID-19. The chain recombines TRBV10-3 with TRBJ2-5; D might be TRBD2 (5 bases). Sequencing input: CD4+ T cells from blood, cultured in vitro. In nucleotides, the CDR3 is TGTGCCATCAGGCCGGGAAAGAAGTACTTC. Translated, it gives CAIRPGKKYF.